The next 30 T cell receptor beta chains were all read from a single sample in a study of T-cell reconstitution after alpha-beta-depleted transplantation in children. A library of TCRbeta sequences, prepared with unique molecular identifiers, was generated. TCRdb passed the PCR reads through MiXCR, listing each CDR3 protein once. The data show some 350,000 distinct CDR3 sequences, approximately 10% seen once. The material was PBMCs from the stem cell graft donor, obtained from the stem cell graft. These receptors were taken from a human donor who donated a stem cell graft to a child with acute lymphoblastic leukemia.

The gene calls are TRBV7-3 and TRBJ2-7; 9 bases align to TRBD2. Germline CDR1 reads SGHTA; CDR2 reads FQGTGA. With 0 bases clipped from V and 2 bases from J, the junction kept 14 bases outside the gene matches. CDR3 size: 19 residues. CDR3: CASSLTTSGPKTAPYEQYF. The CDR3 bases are TGTGCCAGCAGCTTAACGACTAGCGGTCCTAAAACGGCGCCCTACGAGCAGTACTTC.

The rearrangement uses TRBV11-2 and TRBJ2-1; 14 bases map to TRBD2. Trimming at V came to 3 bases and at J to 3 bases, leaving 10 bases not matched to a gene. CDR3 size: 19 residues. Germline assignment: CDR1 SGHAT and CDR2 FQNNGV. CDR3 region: CASSFGGLAGAPNYNEQFF. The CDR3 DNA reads TGTGCCAGCAGCTTTGGGGGACTAGCGGGAGCCCCAAACTACAATGAGCAGTTCTTC.

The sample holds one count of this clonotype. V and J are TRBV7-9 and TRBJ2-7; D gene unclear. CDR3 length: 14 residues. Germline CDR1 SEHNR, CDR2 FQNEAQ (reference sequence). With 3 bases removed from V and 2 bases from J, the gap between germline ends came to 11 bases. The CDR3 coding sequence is TGTGCCAGCAGCTTTTCCGGCTATCCCTACGAGCAGTACTTC. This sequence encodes CASSFSGYPYEQYF. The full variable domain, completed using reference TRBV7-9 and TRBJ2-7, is DTGVSQNPRHKITKRGQNVTFRCDPISEHNRLYWYRQTLGQGPEFLTYFQNEAQLEKSRLLSDRFSAERPKGSFSTLEIQRTEQGDSAMYLCASSFSGYPYEQYFGPGTRLTVT.

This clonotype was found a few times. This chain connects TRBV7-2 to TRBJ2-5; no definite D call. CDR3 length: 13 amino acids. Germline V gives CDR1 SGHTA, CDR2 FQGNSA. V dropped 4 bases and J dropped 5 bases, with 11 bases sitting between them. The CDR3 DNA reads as TGTGCCAGCAGCTCGGGCCCGAAGGAGACCCAGTACTTC. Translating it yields CASSSGPKETQYF.

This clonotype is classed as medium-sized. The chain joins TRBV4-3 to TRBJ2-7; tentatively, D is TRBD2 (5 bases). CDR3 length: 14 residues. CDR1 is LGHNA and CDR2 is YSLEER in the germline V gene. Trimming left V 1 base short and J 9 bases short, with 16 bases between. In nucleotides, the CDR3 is TGCGCCAGCAGCCAAGTGTCCCCGGGAAGGTGGCAGTACTTC. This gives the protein CASSQVSPGRWQYF.

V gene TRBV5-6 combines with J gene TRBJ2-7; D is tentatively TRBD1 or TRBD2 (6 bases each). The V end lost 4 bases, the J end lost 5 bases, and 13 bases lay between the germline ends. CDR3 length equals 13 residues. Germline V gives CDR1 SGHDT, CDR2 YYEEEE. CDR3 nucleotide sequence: TGTGCCAGCAGCGGTAGGGGGGTCAACGAGCAGTACTTC. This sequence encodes CASSGRGVNEQYF.

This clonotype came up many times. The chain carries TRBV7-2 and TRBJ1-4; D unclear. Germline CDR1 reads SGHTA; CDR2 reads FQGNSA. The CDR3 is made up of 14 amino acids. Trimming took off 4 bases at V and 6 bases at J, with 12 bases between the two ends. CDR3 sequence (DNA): TGTGCCAGCAGCTCCGGTGGATCAGATGAAAAACTGTTTTTT. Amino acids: CASSSGGSDEKLFF. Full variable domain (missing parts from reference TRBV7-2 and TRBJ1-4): GAGVSQSPSNKVTEKGKDVELRCDPISGHTALYWYRQSLGQGLEFLIYFQGNSAPDKSGLPSDRFSAERTGGSVSTLTIQRTQQEDSAVYLCASSSGGSDEKLFFGSGTQLSVL.

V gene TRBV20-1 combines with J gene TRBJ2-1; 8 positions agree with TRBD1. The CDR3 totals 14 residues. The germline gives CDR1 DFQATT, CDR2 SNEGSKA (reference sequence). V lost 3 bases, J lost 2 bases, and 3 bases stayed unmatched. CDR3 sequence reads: CSARRQGTYNEQFF. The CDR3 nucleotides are TGCAGTGCTAGGAGACAGGGGACCTACAATGAGCAGTTCTTC.

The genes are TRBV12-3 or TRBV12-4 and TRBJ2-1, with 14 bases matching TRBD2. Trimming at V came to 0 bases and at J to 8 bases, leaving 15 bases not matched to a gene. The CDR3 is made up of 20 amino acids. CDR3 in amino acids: CASSLAGGLAGGARRDEQFF. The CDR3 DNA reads TGTGCCAGCAGTTTAGCGGGTGGACTAGCGGGAGGAGCGAGACGGGATGAGCAGTTCTTC.

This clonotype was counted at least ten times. This chain's CDR3 is CASSRGAENTEAFF. The DNA for the CDR3 is TGCGCCAGCAGCAGGGGGGCGGAGAACACTGAAGCTTTCTTT. This chain joins TRBV5-1 and TRBJ1-1; weak D call: TRBD1 (6 bases). Germline CDR1 is SGHRS and CDR2 is YFSETQ. CDR3 length equals 14 residues. V dropped 4 bases and J dropped 1 base, with 11 bases sitting between them.

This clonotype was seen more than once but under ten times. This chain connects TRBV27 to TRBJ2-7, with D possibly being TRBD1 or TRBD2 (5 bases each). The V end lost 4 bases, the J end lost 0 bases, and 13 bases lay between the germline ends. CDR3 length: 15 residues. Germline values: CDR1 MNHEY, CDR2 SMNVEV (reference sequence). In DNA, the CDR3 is TGTGCCAGCAGTTCGGGGAGTGGGGGCTCCTACGAGCAGTACTTC. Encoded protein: CASSSGSGGSYEQYF.

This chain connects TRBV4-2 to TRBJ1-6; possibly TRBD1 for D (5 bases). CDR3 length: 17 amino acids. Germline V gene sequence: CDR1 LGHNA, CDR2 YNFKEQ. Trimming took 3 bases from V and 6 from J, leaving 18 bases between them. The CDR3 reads CASSHEGHRNPNSPLHF. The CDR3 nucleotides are TGTGCCAGCAGCCATGAAGGCCACAGGAATCCTAATTCACCCCTCCACTTT.

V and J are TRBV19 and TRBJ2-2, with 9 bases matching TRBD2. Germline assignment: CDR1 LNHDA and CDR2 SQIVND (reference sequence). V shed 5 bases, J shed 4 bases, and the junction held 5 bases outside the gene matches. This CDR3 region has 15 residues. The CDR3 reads CASSSGGRATGELFF. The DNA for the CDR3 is TGTGCCAGTAGTTCGGGCGGGAGGGCCACCGGGGAGCTGTTTTTT.

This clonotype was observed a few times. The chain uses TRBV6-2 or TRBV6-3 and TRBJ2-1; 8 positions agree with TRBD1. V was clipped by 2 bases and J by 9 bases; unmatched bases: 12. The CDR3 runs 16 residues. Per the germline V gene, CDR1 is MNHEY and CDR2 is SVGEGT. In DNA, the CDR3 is TGTGCCAGCAGTTACCTTTTCCTTCAGGGGGCTCTTGAGCAGTTCTTC. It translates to CASSYLFLQGALEQFF.

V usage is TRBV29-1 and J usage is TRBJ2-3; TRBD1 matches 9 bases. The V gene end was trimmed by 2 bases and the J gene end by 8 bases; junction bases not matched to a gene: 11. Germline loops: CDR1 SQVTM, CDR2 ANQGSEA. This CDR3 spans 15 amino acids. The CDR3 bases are TGCAGCGTTGAATTGATCGGGACAGGGCTACGTACGCAGTATTTT. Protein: CSVELIGTGLRTQYF.

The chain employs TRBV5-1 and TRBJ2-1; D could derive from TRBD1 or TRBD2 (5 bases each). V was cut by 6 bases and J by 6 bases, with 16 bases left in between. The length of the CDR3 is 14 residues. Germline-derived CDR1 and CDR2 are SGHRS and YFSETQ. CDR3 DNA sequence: TGCGCCAGCACCTGGGGGTCCTCGGGCAATGAGCAGTTCTTC. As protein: CASTWGSSGNEQFF.

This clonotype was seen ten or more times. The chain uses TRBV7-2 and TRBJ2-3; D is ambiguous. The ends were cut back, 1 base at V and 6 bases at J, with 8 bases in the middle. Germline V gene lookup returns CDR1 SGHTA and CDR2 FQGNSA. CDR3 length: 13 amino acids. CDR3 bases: TGTGCCAGCAGCTTAGTTCGTACGGATACGCAGTATTTT. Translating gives CASSLVRTDTQYF.

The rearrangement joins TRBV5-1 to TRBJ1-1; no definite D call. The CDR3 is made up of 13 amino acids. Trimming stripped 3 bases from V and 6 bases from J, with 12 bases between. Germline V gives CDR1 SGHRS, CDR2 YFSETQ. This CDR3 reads CASSWESRAEAFF. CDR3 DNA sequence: TGCGCCAGCAGCTGGGAGTCTCGGGCTGAAGCTTTCTTT.

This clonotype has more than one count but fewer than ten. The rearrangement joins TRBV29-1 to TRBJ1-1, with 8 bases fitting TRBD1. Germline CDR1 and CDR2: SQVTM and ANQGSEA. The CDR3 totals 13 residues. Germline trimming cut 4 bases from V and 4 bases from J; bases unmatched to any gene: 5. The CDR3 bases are TGCAGCGTTGCTACAGGGGGTGCCACTGAAGCTTTCTTT. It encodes CSVATGGATEAFF.

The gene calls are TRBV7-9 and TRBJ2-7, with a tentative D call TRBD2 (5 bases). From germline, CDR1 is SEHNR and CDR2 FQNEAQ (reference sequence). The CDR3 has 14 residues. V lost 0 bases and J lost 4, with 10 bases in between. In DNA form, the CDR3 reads TGTGCCAGCAGCTTAGCGGAGGCAGCTTACGAGCAGTACTTC. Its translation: CASSLAEAAYEQYF.

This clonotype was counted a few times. The CDR3 DNA reads TGTGCCAGCTCACCAACGGGTGTCAGAGGCTCTGGAAACACCATATATTTT. This translates into CASSPTGVRGSGNTIYF. The J gene is TRBJ1-3, the V gene TRBV18; no reliable D call. Germline CDR1 and CDR2: KGHSH and LQKENI. This CDR3 is built from 17 residues. V shed 2 bases and J shed 0 bases, with 14 bases lying between them.

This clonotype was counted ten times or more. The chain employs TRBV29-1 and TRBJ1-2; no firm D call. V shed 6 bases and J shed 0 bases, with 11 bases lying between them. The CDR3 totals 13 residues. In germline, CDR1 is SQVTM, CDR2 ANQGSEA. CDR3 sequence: CSVAVTSNYGYTF. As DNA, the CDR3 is TGCAGCGTGGCTGTTACCTCTAACTATGGCTACACCTTC.

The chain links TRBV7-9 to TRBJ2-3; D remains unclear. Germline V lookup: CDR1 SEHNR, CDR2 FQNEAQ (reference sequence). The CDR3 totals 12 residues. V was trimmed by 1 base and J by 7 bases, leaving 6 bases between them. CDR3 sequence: CASSLDYHTQYF. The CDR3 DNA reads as TGTGCCAGCAGCTTAGATTATCATACGCAGTATTTT.

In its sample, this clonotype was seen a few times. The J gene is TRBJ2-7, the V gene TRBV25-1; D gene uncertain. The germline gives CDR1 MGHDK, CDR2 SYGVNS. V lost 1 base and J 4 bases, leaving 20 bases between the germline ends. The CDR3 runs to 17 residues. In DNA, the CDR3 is TGTGCCAGCAGTGAATTAGACTCACAGTCCTCGTTGTACGAGCAGTACTTC. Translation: CASSELDSQSSLYEQYF.

The CDR3 reads CSVEDTLSQPGNPYEQYF. Here the CDR3 DNA reads TGCAGCGTTGAAGATACCCTGTCCCAGCCCGGGAACCCCTACGAGCAGTACTTC. The V and J genes are TRBV29-1 and TRBJ2-7, with D perhaps TRBD2 (5 bases). CDR1 and CDR2 (germline): SQVTM, ANQGSEA. The CDR3 length is 18 residues. V lost 0 bases to trimming and J lost 2 bases, with 23 bases between them.

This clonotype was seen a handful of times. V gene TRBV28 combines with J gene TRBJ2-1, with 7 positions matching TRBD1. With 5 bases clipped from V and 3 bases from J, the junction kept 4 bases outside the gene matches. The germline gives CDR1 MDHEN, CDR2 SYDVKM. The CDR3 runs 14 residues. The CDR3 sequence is CASSTGTVYNEQFF. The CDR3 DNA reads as TGTGCCAGCAGTACCGGGACAGTCTACAATGAGCAGTTCTTC.

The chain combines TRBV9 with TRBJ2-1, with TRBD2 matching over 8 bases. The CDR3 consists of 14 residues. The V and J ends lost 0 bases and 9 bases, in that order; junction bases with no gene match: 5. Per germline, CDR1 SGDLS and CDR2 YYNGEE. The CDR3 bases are TGTGCCAGCAGCGTAGCTACTAGCGGAGCTGAGCAGTTCTTC. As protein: CASSVATSGAEQFF.

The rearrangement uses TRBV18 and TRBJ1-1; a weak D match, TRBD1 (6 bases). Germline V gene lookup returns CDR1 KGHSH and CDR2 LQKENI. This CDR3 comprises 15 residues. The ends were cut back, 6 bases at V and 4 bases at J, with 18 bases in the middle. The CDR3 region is CASSPRGARGTEAFF. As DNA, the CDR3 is TGTGCCAGCTCCCCCCGGGGGGCCAGAGGCACTGAAGCTTTCTTT.

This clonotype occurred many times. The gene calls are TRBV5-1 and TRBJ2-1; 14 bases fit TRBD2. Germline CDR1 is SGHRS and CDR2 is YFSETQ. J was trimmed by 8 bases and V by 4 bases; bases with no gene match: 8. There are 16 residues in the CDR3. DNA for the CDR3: TGCGCCAGCAGCCCGGGACTAGCGGGAGTTGGGTATGAGCAGTTCTTC. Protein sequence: CASSPGLAGVGYEQFF.

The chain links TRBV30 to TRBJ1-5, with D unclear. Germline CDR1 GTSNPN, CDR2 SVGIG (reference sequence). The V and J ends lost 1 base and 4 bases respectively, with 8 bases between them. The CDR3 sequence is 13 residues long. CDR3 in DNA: TGTGCCTGGAGTGCCGCTTCTAATCAGCCCCAGCATTTT. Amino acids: CAWSAASNQPQHF.